The following is a T cell receptor beta chain sequence with its context. The sample originates from a study of blood T cell repertoires in COVID-19. Study-wide background: Acute-phase and convalescent COVID-19 samples originated in the United States, Italy and Spain.

As originally analysed: Scientists estimated how many nucleated cells there were by amplifying reference gene primers. The method was immunoSEQ multiplex PCR; TCRdb's version includes in-frame clones alone and lacks a portion of them. Clone size and V and J calls were adopted from that table, with D and trimming inferred from the DNA. The sample shows tens of thousands of clones, about 85% of them seen only once. CDR3 length: 16 residues. V was pared by 1 base and J by 10 bases, with 12 bases of the junction left unmatched. Germline-derived CDR1 and CDR2 are SGHVS and FQNEAQ. Sequenced material: peripheral blood. The chain joins TRBV7-8 to TRBJ2-1, with TRBD1 identical over 8 bases. This TCR was sampled from a man in his fifties or sixties with active COVID-19. The CDR3 sequence: CASSLGRTGFSSEQFF. In nucleotides, the CDR3 is TGTGCCAGCAGCTTAGGTCGGACAGGGTTTTCGAGCGAGCAGTTCTTC.